These T cell receptor beta chains were read from a single sample in a study of T cells in Graves' hyperthyroidism and ophthalmopathy. TCRdb passed the multiplex PCR reads through MiXCR, listing each CDR3 protein once. The sample has more than 550,000 distinct CDR3 sequences, around a sixth seen once. Sample: blood. Receptors were obtained from a man aged 50 or older with Graves' hyperthyroidism. The CDR3 runs from the conserved cysteine through the conserved F or W. The D gene is left open where the match is weak. Expanded clones are given a class, and other clones once, few, many or no size at all.

clone size,V gene,J gene,D gene,CDR3 DNA,CDR3 protein
.,TRBV3-1,TRBJ1-1,.,TGTGCCAGCAGCCACCACCTTACAGGGTCGAAGGCTGAAGCTTTCTTT,CASSHHLTGSKAEAFF
.,TRBV30,TRBJ1-2,.,TGTGCCTGGAGACACTCCGGGACATCCTACACCTTC,CAWRHSGTSYTF
.,TRBV29-1,TRBJ2-2,.,TGCAGCGTTGAAGGGGGAGAGAACACCGGGGAGCTGTTTTTT,CSVEGGENTGELFF
many,TRBV5-1,TRBJ2-5,.,TGCGCCAGCAGCTTGTCGCGGACAACCCGGGGAGAGACCCAGTACTTC,CASSLSRTTRGETQYF
.,TRBV6-1,TRBJ2-1,TRBD1,TGTGCCAGCAGTACGGGACAGGGAAAGACAGAGACCCAGTTCTTC,CASSTGQGKTETQFF
few,TRBV27,TRBJ2-7,TRBD2,TGTGCCAGCAGTTTACTAGCGGCTAGCTCCTACGAGCAGTACTTC,CASSLLAASSYEQYF
.,TRBV20-1,TRBJ2-1,TRBD1,TGCAGTGCGTCCGGGACAGGGTTTTTCAATGAGCAGTTCTTC,CSASGTGFFNEQFF
many,TRBV27,TRBJ1-1,TRBD1,TGTGCCAGCAGTCACCGGGACAGGAACACTGAAGCTTTCTTT,CASSHRDRNTEAFF
.,TRBV12-3/TRBV12-4,TRBJ1-1,.,TGTGCCAGCAGTTTACAACCGGACGATGAAGCTTTCTTT,CASSLQPDDEAFF
.,TRBV7-2,TRBJ2-5,TRBD2,TGTGCCAGCAGCCCCTGGACTAGCAGGCTCTTCGAGACCCAGTACTTC,CASSPWTSRLFETQYF
.,TRBV27,TRBJ1-6,.,TGTGCCAGCAGTACGGCAGGGCTCCTCGATTCACCCCTCCACTTT,CASSTAGLLDSPLHF
many,TRBV11-2,TRBJ2-4,.,TGTGCCAGCAGCTTAGGGCCGTCCTCAAACATTCAGTACTTC,CASSLGPSSNIQYF
.,TRBV12-3/TRBV12-4,TRBJ2-1,.,TGTGCCAGCAGTTGGGCCCGGGACATATGGCAGTTCTTC,CASSWARDIWQFF
many,TRBV18,TRBJ2-1,.,TGTGCCAGCTCACCACCTAACCCCAACTACAATGAGCAGTTCTTC,CASSPPNPNYNEQFF
.,TRBV7-2,TRBJ1-6,.,TGTGCCAGCAGCTCCCGGGACGGATATAATTCACCCCTCCACTTT,CASSSRDGYNSPLHF
.,TRBV19,TRBJ1-2,.,TGTGCCAGTAGTATAATAGGAGATGGCTACACCTTC,CASSIIGDGYTF
many,TRBV9,TRBJ2-3,.,TGTGCCAGCAGCGTGAGCGCTACTAGCACAGATACGCAGTATTTT,CASSVSATSTDTQYF
many,TRBV10-3,TRBJ2-6,TRBD1,TGTGCCATCAGTGAGTTCGGGACAGGGGGGAACTCTGGGGCCAACGTCCTGACTTTC,CAISEFGTGGNSGANVLTF
many,TRBV20-1,TRBJ2-7,TRBD2,TGCAGTGCTAGAGCCCCTAGCGGGAGGTACGAGCAGTACTTC,CSARAPSGRYEQYF
many,TRBV28,TRBJ1-4,.,TGTGCCAGCACTTGGGACTCCTCAACTAATGAAAAACTGTTTTTT,CASTWDSSTNEKLFF
few,TRBV27,TRBJ2-1,TRBD2,TGTGCCAGCACCCCGACTAGCGGGAATTACAATGAGCAGTTCTTC,CASTPTSGNYNEQFF
few,TRBV7-9,TRBJ2-5,.,TGTGCCAGCAGCTTAAGTAACTGGGAGACCCAGTACTTC,CASSLSNWETQYF
.,TRBV2,TRBJ2-7,.,TGTGTCAGCAGTGTCGGACACGAATACGAGCAGTACTTC,CVSSVGHEYEQYF
many,TRBV30,TRBJ1-1,TRBD1,TGTGCCTGGAGTACCGGGACAGGGGGTACTGAAGCTTTCTTT,CAWSTGTGGTEAFF
many,TRBV2,TRBJ1-2,.,TGTGCCAGCAGATCGCTGGGCCCGGATGGCTACACCTTC,CASRSLGPDGYTF
many,TRBV27,TRBJ1-1,.,TGTGCCAGCAACCGGCACGAGAACACTGAAGCTTTCTTT,CASNRHENTEAFF